This T cell receptor (beta chain) derives from a study of identical twins. Study-level points and caveats: Beta out-of-frame sequences showed weaker excess twin sharing. Cross-sectional statistical analysis was relied on for the conclusions, without the same donors being followed. Part of the zero-insertion signal could reflect confounding by invariant MAIT and iNKT cells.

CDR3 length equals 16 residues. V was clipped by 6 bases and J by 4 bases, with 20 bases between them. Germline V gene data show CDR1 as MNHNS and CDR2 as SASEGT. Through template switching, a universal primer site was introduced, and the cDNA contained unique molecular identifiers. A single record per CDR3 protein comes from TCRdb applying MiXCR to the 5' RACE reads. Here the sample spans some 300,000 distinct CDR3 sequences, 9% to 15% being singletons. This clonotype was seen ten or more times. No antigen is known for it. These records were also assigned to another study, of yellow fever vaccine responses in identical twins.

The receptor was derived from a woman aged 18-30 years in good health. Input material: CD8+ T cells sorted from blood. This sequence joins TRBV6-1 and TRBJ2-3; D call uncertain. CDR3 amino acids: CASRPVSPAGSDTQYF. The DNA for the CDR3 is TGTGCCAGCAGGCCCGTGTCTCCAGCTGGATCAGATACGCAGTATTTT.